Listed here are 12 T cell receptor beta chains from one sample, sequenced in a study of shared clonotypes between healthy human individuals. TCRdb's table, derived via immunoSEQ multiplex PCR, lists solely in-frame clones and lacks some. Of 2.3 million or so clones listed, over 85% are singletons. The sequencing sample was made of naive CD4+ T cells from PBMCs. Regarding subset: CD45RA+ positively selected. These receptors originate from a young man in good health. Some clones in this sample may be carry-over from other donors' samples.

V is TRBV30 and J is TRBJ1-2; D remains ambiguous. Trimming took off 2 bases at V and 4 bases at J, with 8 bases between the two ends. The CDR3 is 12 residues long. Germline V gives CDR1 GTSNPN, CDR2 SVGIG (reference sequence). CDR3 in amino acids: CAWSSQVYGYTF. CDR3 coding DNA: TGTGCCTGGAGTAGTCAGGTCTATGGCTACACCTTC.

On this clone: The sample contains more than one DNA sequence encoding this CDR3. The chain has TRBV7-9 and TRBJ2-6; tentatively, D is TRBD1 (6 bases). With 2 bases removed from V and 1 base from J, the gap between germline ends came to 6 bases. Germline loops: CDR1 SEHNR, CDR2 FQNEAQ (reference sequence). There are 15 residues in the CDR3. The CDR3 sequence is CASSLRGSGANVLTF. CDR3 DNA sequence: TGTGCCAGCAGCTTAAGGGGGTCTGGGGCCAACGTCCTGACTTTC.

V is TRBV4-1 and J is TRBJ2-1; no reliable D call. Germline loops: CDR1 MGHRA, CDR2 YSYEKL. CDR3 size: 14 residues. V dropped 4 bases and J dropped 7 bases, with 14 bases sitting between them. The chain's CDR3 is CASSPTSVRNEQFF. In DNA, the CDR3 is TGCGCCAGCAGCCCAACGTCCGTTCGTAATGAGCAGTTCTTC.

The gene calls are TRBV28 and TRBJ2-1, with D uncertain. Trimming stripped 2 bases from V and 7 bases from J, with 9 bases between. The length of the CDR3 is 13 residues. The germline CDR1 and CDR2 sequences are MDHEN and SYDVKM. Here the CDR3 DNA reads TGTGCCAGCAGTTTAGACACCCCAAATGAGCAGTTCTTC. Residues: CASSLDTPNEQFF.

The chain couples TRBV28 to TRBJ2-7, with 8 bases identical to TRBD1. The CDR3 loop spans 15 amino acids. Germline V gene lookup returns CDR1 MDHEN and CDR2 SYDVKM. V was pared by 4 bases and J by 5 bases, with 10 bases of the junction left unmatched. The CDR3 protein is CASSSLQGVRNEQYF. DNA for the CDR3: TGTGCCAGCAGTTCCCTACAGGGGGTGAGAAACGAGCAGTACTTC.

V is TRBV4-1 and J is TRBJ2-1; 7 nucleotides align to TRBD1. Germline V CDR1 and CDR2: MGHRA, YSYEKL. V was clipped by 2 bases and J by 7 bases; unmatched bases: 8. The CDR3 length is 15 residues. CDR3 nucleotides: TGCGCCAGCAGCCAACCAACAGGGGTCGGGAATGAGCAGTTCTTC. This sequence encodes CASSQPTGVGNEQFF.

The J gene is TRBJ1-3, the V gene TRBV28, with D possibly TRBD1 on 5 matching bases. The CDR3 loop spans 17 amino acids. V was shortened by 5 bases and J by 0 bases, with 17 bases between the two germline ends. Germline values: CDR1 MDHEN, CDR2 SYDVKM. CDR3 protein: CASSPIGTSRSGNTIYF. CDR3 coding DNA: TGTGCCAGCAGTCCTATCGGGACCTCCCGCTCTGGAAACACCATATATTTT.

This rearrangement joins TRBV5-1 to TRBJ2-1; tentative D call: TRBD2 (6 bases). Germline V gene data show CDR1 as SGHRS and CDR2 as YFSETQ. This CDR3 region has 14 residues. The ends were cut back, 4 bases at V and 6 bases at J, with 14 bases in the middle. The CDR3 DNA follows: TGCGCCAGCAGCGGGGGAGGAGGGAGCAATGAGCAGTTCTTC. It codes for CASSGGGGSNEQFF.

The rearrangement uses TRBV7-9 and TRBJ2-1; 8 nucleotides align to TRBD2. The V gene end was trimmed by 2 bases and the J gene end by 6 bases; junction bases not matched to a gene: 6. The CDR3 covers 15 residues. Looked up from germline, CDR1 is SEHNR and CDR2 is FQNEAQ (reference sequence). The CDR3 nucleotides read TGTGCCAGCAGCTTATCGGCGGGAGGATCCAATGAGCAGTTCTTC. As protein: CASSLSAGGSNEQFF.

The gene calls are TRBV7-3 and TRBJ2-4; D ambiguous. There are 13 residues in the CDR3. V was shortened by 1 base and J by 8 bases, with 9 bases between the two germline ends. The germline CDR1 and CDR2 sequences are SGHTA and FQGTGA. The CDR3 DNA is TGTGCCAGCAGCTTAAACCAGCAAGACATTCAGTACTTC. It encodes CASSLNQQDIQYF. The complete variable domain, with remaining parts taken from reference TRBV7-3 and TRBJ2-4, reads GAGVSQTPSNKVTEKGKYVELRCDPISGHTALYWYRQSLGQGPEFLIYFQGTGAADDSGLPNDRFFAVRPEGSVSTLKIQRTERGDSAVYLCASSLNQQDIQYFGAGTRLSVL.

As for this clone: Other DNA sequences within the sample encode an identical CDR3. This rearrangement joins TRBV5-1 to TRBJ1-1, with D hard to call. The V and J ends lost 1 base and 1 base respectively, with 5 bases between them. Per germline, CDR1 SGHRS and CDR2 YFSETQ. CDR3 length: 13 amino acids. CDR3 DNA sequence: TGCGCCAGCAGCTTGACGGGGAACACTGAAGCTTTCTTT. Residues: CASSLTGNTEAFF.

The chain carries TRBV7-2 and TRBJ1-2, with D tentatively TRBD1 (5 bases). CDR1 and CDR2 from the germline V gene are SGHTA and FQGNSA. This CDR3 contains 14 residues. V shed 4 bases and J shed 4 bases, with 13 bases lying between them. The CDR3 coding sequence is TGTGCCAGCAGCTCGTCGGGACGGTCCTATGGCTACACCTTC. Translated, it gives CASSSSGRSYGYTF. The entire variable domain, with the rest obtained from reference TRBV7-2 and TRBJ1-2, is as follows: GAGVSQSPSNKVTEKGKDVELRCDPISGHTALYWYRQSLGQGLEFLIYFQGNSAPDKSGLPSDRFSAERTGGSVSTLTIQRTQQEDSAVYLCASSSSGRSYGYTFGSGTRLTVV.